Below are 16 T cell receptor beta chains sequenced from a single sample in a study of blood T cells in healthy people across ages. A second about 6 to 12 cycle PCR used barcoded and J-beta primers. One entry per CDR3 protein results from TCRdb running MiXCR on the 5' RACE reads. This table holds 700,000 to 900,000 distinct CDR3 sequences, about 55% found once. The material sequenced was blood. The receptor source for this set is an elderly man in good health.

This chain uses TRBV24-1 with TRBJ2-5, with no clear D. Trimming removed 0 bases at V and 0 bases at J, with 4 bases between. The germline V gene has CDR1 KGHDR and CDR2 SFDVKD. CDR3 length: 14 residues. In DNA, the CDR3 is TGTGCCACCAGTGATTTGGCTCACCAAGAGACCCAGTACTTC. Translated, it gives CATSDLAHQETQYF.

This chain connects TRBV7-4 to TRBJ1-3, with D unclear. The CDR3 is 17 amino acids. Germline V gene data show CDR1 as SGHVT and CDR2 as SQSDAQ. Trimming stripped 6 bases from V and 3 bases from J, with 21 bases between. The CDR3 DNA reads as TGTGCCAGCAGTTCTACGCTTGGGAACACAGTTGGAAACACCATATATTTT. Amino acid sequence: CASSSTLGNTVGNTIYF.

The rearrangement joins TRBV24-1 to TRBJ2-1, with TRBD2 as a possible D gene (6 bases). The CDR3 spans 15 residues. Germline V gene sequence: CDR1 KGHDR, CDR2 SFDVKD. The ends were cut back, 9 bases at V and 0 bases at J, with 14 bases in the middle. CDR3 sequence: CATGVAESSYNEQFF. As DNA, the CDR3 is TGTGCCACCGGGGTAGCGGAAAGCTCCTACAATGAGCAGTTCTTC.

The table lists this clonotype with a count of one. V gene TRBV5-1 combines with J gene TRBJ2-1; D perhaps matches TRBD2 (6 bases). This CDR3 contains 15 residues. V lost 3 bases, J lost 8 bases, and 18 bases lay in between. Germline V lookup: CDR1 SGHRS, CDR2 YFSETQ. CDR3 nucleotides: TGCGCCAGCAGCTCCCAAGGTTGGGGAGGCGATGAGCAGTTCTTC. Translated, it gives CASSSQGWGGDEQFF.

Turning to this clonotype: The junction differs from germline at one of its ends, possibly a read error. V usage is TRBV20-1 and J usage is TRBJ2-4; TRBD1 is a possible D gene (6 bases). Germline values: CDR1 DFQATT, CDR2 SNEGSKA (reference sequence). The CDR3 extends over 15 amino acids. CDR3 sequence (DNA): TGCAGTGCTAGAGATTGGTCGTCGGTGGGGGACATTCGGTACTTC. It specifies CSARDWSSVGDIRYF.

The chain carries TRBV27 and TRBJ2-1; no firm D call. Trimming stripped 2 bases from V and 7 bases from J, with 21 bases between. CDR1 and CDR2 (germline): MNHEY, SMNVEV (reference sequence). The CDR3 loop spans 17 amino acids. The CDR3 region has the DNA TGTGCCAGCAGTTTAGATGCTCTCGCCGTCTTCGGGAATGAGCAGTTCTTC. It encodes CASSLDALAVFGNEQFF.

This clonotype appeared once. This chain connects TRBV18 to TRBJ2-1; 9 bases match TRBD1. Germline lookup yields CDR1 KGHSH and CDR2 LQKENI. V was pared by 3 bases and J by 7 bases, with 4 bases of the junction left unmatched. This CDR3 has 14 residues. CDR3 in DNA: TGTGCCAGCTCACCCGGGACAGGGACTAATGAGCAGTTCTTC. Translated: CASSPGTGTNEQFF.

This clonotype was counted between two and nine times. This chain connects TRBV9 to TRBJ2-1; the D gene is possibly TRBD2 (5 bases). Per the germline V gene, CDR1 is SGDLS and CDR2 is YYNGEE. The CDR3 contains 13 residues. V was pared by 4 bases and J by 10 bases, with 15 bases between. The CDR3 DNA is TGTGCCAGCAGCCCTCCGAGCGAGCGGGAGCAGTTCTTC. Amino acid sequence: CASSPPSEREQFF.

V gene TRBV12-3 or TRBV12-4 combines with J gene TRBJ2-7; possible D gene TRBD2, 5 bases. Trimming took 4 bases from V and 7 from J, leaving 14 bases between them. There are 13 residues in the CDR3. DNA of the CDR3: TGTGCCAGCAGTTCCCAACTAGTAGATGAGCAGTACTTC. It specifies CASSSQLVDEQYF.

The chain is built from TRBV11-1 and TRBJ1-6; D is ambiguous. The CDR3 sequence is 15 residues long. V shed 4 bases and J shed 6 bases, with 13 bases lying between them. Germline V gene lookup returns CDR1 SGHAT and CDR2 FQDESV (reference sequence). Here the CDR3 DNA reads TGTGCCAGCAGCTCCTCTGAACGGACTAATTCACCCCTCCACTTT. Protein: CASSSSERTNSPLHF.

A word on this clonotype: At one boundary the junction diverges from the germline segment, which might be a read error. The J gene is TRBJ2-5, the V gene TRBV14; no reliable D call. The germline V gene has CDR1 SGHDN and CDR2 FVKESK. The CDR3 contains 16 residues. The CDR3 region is CASSQEWKVGQGTQYF. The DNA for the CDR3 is TGTGCCAGCAGCCAAGAATGGAAAGTGGGTCAAGGGACCCAGTACTTC.

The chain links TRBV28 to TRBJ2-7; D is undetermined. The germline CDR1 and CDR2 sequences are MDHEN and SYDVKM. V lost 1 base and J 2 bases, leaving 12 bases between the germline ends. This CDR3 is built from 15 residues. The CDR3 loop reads CASSLSWAQAYEQYF. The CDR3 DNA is TGTGCCAGCAGTTTATCGTGGGCGCAAGCCTACGAGCAGTACTTC.

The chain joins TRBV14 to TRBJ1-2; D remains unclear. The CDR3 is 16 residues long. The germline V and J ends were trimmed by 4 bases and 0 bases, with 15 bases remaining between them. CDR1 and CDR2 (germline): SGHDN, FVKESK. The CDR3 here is CASSPLLDLANYGYTF. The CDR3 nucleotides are TGTGCCAGCAGCCCCTTGCTAGACCTGGCTAACTATGGCTACACCTTC.

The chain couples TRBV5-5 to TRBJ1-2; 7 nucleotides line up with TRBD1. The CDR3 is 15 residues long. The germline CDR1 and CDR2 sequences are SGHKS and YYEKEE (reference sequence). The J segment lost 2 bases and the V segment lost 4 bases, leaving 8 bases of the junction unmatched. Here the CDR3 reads CASSLTGTANYGYTF. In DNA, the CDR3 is TGTGCCAGCAGCCTGACCGGGACAGCAAACTATGGCTACACCTTC.

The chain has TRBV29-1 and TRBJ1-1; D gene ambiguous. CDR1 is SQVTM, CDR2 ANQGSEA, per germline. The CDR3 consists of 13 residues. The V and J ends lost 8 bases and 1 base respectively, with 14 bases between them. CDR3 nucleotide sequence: TGCAGCCCTACTTTGACAACGAACACTGAAGCTTTCTTT. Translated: CSPTLTTNTEAFF.

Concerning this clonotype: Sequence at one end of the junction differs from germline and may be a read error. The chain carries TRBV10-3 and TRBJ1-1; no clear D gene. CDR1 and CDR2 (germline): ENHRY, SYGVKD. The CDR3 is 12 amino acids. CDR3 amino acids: CAISDGNTVAFF. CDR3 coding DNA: TGTGCCATCAGTGACGGGAACACTGTAGCTTTCTTT.